The sequence of this TCR beta chain was determined in a study of T cell changes during pregnancy in multiple sclerosis. Measured with immunoSEQ multiplex PCR; TCRdb has only the in-frame clones, and not every one. The top ten clones hold 0.99% of a sample with about 100,000 clones, roughly 92% of them seen once. Notes on this clone: Within the sample, other DNA sequences also encode this same CDR3.

This CDR3 contains 13 residues. Germline CDR1 GTSNPN, CDR2 SVGIG (reference sequence). V was trimmed by 0 bases and J by 2 bases, leaving 7 bases between them. The rearrangement links TRBV30 to TRBJ1-1; D is undetermined. This sample comprised peripheral blood, obtained after pregnancy. The clonotype comes from a female donor with multiple sclerosis, enrolled in a pregnancy study. CDR3 sequence (DNA): TGTGCCTGGAGTGTAAGAGGAAACACTGAAGCTTTCTTT. It codes for CAWSVRGNTEAFF.